These 30 T cell receptor beta chains came from one sample sequenced in a study of T cell responses to AZD1222 COVID-19 vaccine. The assay was immunoSEQ multiplex PCR, and TCRdb's table has in-frame clones only and misses some. The table includes 100,000 to 150,000 clones, roughly nine tenths detected once. This sample comprised peripheral blood, obtained on day 0 of AZD1222 vaccination. The receptors stem from an adult in good health.

This chain links TRBV29-1 with TRBJ2-1; TRBD2 matches at 10 bases. This CDR3 is 16 amino acids long. The V segment lost 1 base and the J segment 4 bases; nucleotides outside the gene matches: 7. Germline lookup yields CDR1 SQVTM and CDR2 ANQGSEA. CDR3 loop: CSVEGAGGPYYNEQFF. In nucleotides, the CDR3 is TGCAGCGTTGAAGGAGCGGGGGGGCCGTATTACAATGAGCAGTTCTTC.

V gene TRBV12-2 combines with J gene TRBJ2-5; the DNA was not compared with TRBD2, the D call given in the table. TRBV12-2 is reported as a pseudogene. CDR3 length: 18 amino acids. CDR3 amino acids: CASRLGPRGGRHWETQYF. DNA of the CDR3: TGTGCAAGTCGCTTAGGACCCCGGGGGGGCCGGCATTGGGAGACCCAGTACTTC.

The chain couples TRBV27 to TRBJ1-1; no reliable D call. Germline V lookup: CDR1 MNHEY, CDR2 SMNVEV (reference sequence). Trimming removed 5 bases at V and 1 base at J, with 8 bases between. The CDR3 contains 13 residues. The CDR3: CASSIGGNTEAFF. The CDR3 region has the DNA TGTGCCAGCAGTATCGGAGGGAACACTGAAGCTTTCTTT.

This clone has just a few counts. The rearrangement uses TRBV7-2 and TRBJ2-2; 12 nucleotides line up with TRBD2. CDR1 is SGHTA and CDR2 is FQGNSA in the germline V gene. The ends lost 6 bases at V and 5 bases at J; junction bases unmatched: 7. This CDR3 spans 16 amino acids. The CDR3 is CASSQSSGGVTGELFF. CDR3 in DNA: TGTGCCAGCAGTCAATCTAGCGGGGGGGTAACCGGGGAGCTGTTTTTT.

This chain uses TRBV3-1 (or the pseudogene TRBV3-2) with TRBJ2-2; 8 nucleotides match TRBD1. The ends lost 6 bases at V and 6 bases at J; junction bases unmatched: 6. The CDR3 is 14 residues long. Germline CDR1 and CDR2: LGHDT and YNNKEL (reference sequence). CDR3 region: CASRRQGSSGELFF. In DNA form, the CDR3 reads TGTGCCAGCAGGAGACAGGGGTCGTCCGGGGAGCTGTTTTTT.

V and J are TRBV4-3 and TRBJ2-3, with 7 bases matching TRBD1. CDR3 size: 16 residues. J gave up 1 base and V 0 bases, and 4 bases lay outside the gene matches. Per the germline V gene, CDR1 is LGHNA and CDR2 is YSLEER. The CDR3 protein is CASSQDATGRTDTQYF. CDR3 DNA sequence: TGCGCCAGCAGCCAAGATGCGACAGGGCGCACAGATACGCAGTATTTT.

This clone occurred once. V is TRBV6-5 and J is TRBJ1-1, with 7 positions matching TRBD1. V shed 6 bases, J shed 7 bases, and the junction held 5 bases outside the gene matches. The length of the CDR3 is 12 residues. Germline loops: CDR1 MNHEY, CDR2 SVGAGI. As DNA, the CDR3 is TGTGCCAGCAGCCTGAGACAGGGTGAAGCTTTCTTT. Its translation is CASSLRQGEAFF.

The chain's CDR3 is CASSLAGDRYGYTF. DNA of the CDR3: TGTGCCAGCAGCTTAGCTGGGGACCGCTATGGCTACACCTTC. This chain connects TRBV13 to TRBJ1-2, with a weak D call TRBD1 (5 bases). Trimming removed 1 base from V and 4 bases from J, with 10 bases in between. From germline, CDR1 is PRHDT and CDR2 FYEKMQ (reference sequence). This CDR3 has 14 residues.

The gene calls are TRBV11-2 and TRBJ1-5; no clear D gene. Germline CDR1 is SGHAT and CDR2 is FQNNGV. V was clipped by 0 bases and J by 4 bases, with 7 bases between them. The CDR3 covers 14 residues. CDR3 region: CASSLDLGNQPQHF. The CDR3, as DNA: TGTGCCAGCAGCTTAGATTTAGGGAATCAGCCCCAGCATTTT.

This chain uses TRBV13 with TRBJ2-7; D gene ambiguous. CDR3 length equals 15 residues. The germline V and J ends were trimmed by 0 bases and 2 bases, with 11 bases remaining between them. Per the germline V gene, CDR1 is PRHDT and CDR2 is FYEKMQ (reference sequence). CDR3 DNA sequence: TGTGCCAGCAGCTTAGGCCCCTTAACTACCTACGAGCAGTACTTC. Translated: CASSLGPLTTYEQYF.

The chain uses TRBV11-3 and TRBJ1-1; D remains ambiguous. Trimming cost V 2 bases and J 1 base, with 11 bases left between them. Per the germline V gene, CDR1 is SGHNT and CDR2 is YENEEA. The CDR3 sequence is 15 residues long. In nucleotides, the CDR3 is TGTGCCAGCAGCTTATGGAGGGCGGCGAACACTGAAGCTTTCTTT. This codes for CASSLWRAANTEAFF.

This clone was seen a single time. This rearrangement joins TRBV7-3 to TRBJ2-4; possibly TRBD2 for D (6 bases). Germline V gene data show CDR1 as SGHTA and CDR2 as FQGTGA. Trimming took 6 bases from V and 4 from J, leaving 13 bases between them. CDR3 length equals 14 residues. CDR3 in amino acids: CASSQVAGKNIQYF. The CDR3 DNA sequence: TGTGCCAGCAGTCAAGTTGCGGGGAAAAACATTCAGTACTTC.

The chain couples TRBV6-5 to TRBJ1-2, with D possibly TRBD1 on 6 matching bases. The germline V gene encodes CDR1 MNHEY and CDR2 SVGAGI. Trimming took off 6 bases at V and 5 bases at J, with 13 bases between the two ends. The CDR3 length is 13 residues. Here the CDR3 reads CASSRAQGYGYTF. The CDR3 DNA is TGTGCCAGCAGCCGCGCACAGGGATATGGCTACACCTTC.

The chain has TRBV7-2 and TRBJ1-6, with a tentative D call TRBD1 (5 bases). V lost 2 bases, J lost 9 bases, and 17 bases lay in between. The CDR3 contains 16 residues. Germline V lookup: CDR1 SGHTA, CDR2 FQGNSA. CDR3 in DNA: TGTGCCAGCAGCTTATCCGCTTCACTGGGGGGTTCACCCCTCCACTTT. Amino acid sequence: CASSLSASLGGSPLHF.

The chain has TRBV3-1 (or the pseudogene TRBV3-2) and TRBJ1-1; D unclear. The CDR3 covers 11 residues. Germline CDR1 reads LGHDT; CDR2 reads YNNKEL (reference sequence). V was pared by 0 bases and J by 11 bases, with 7 bases between. The CDR3 region is CASSQDRRAFF. In DNA, the CDR3 is TGTGCCAGCAGCCAAGATCGAAGGGCTTTCTTT.

The rearrangement links TRBV25-1 to TRBJ1-4, with no clear D. The CDR3 is 12 amino acids. Trimming cost V 8 bases and J 8 bases, with 12 bases left between them. CDR1 is MGHDK, CDR2 SYGVNS, per germline. CDR3 sequence reads: CASHQGREKLFF. DNA for the CDR3: TGTGCCAGCCATCAAGGTCGAGAAAAACTGTTTTTT.

The chain joins TRBV18 to TRBJ2-7, with D possibly being TRBD1 (6 bases). Germline V gene data show CDR1 as KGHSH and CDR2 as LQKENI. V was shortened by 6 bases and J by 6 bases, with 12 bases between the two germline ends. This CDR3 is built from 12 residues. The CDR3 DNA follows: TGTGCCAGCTCTCCCCAGGGGACCGAGCAGTACTTC. Translation gives CASSPQGTEQYF.

This clone was seen only a few times. The V gene is TRBV2, the J gene TRBJ1-2; tentatively, D is TRBD1 (5 bases). The V and J ends lost 7 bases and 4 bases respectively, with 13 bases between them. CDR1 and CDR2 from the germline V gene are SNHLY and FYNNEI. The CDR3 runs to 13 residues. The CDR3: CASTVQGPYGYTF. The CDR3 DNA reads TGTGCCAGCACCGTCCAGGGTCCCTATGGCTACACCTTC.

The chain carries TRBV28 and TRBJ1-1; 11 bases map to TRBD1. V lost 6 bases and J lost 3; bases outside the gene matches: 3. Germline CDR1 and CDR2: MDHEN and SYDVKM. This CDR3 is built from 14 residues. In DNA, the CDR3 is TGTGCCAGCAGGCCGGGACAGGGGGACACTGAAGCTTTCTTT. Its protein product is CASRPGQGDTEAFF. Together with reference TRBV28 and TRBJ1-1, the CDR3 gives the full variable domain: DVKVTQSSRYLVKRTGEKVFLECVQDMDHENMFWYRQDPGLGLRLIYFSYDVKMKEKGDIPEGYSVSREKKERFSLILESASTNQTSMYLCASRPGQGDTEAFFGQGTRLTVV.

The rearrangement uses TRBV7-9 and TRBJ1-1; 7 bases agree with TRBD1. J gave up 8 bases and V 7 bases, and 4 bases lay outside the gene matches. The length of the CDR3 is 11 residues. Per germline, CDR1 SEHNR and CDR2 FQNEAQ (reference sequence). In nucleotides, the CDR3 is TGTGCCAGCAACCGACAGGGAGAAGCTTTCTTT. Amino acid sequence: CASNRQGEAFF.

The chain is built from TRBV6-2 or TRBV6-3 and TRBJ2-2; no clear D. This CDR3 contains 13 residues. Trimming took 6 bases from V and 5 from J, leaving 10 bases between them. Germline V gene data show CDR1 as MNHEY and CDR2 as SVGEGT. DNA of the CDR3: TGTGCCAGCAGCTCCTCCTTTACCGGGGAGCTGTTTTTT. Translating it yields CASSSSFTGELFF.

This chain links TRBV27 with TRBJ1-1; TRBD1 matches at 9 bases. CDR1 and CDR2 (germline): MNHEY, SMNVEV (reference sequence). The trim removed 5 bases at V and 0 bases at J, leaving 10 bases unmatched. The CDR3 runs 17 residues. The DNA of the CDR3 is TGTGCCAGCAGTCTACGAACCCGGACAGGGGTGAACACTGAAGCTTTCTTT. Protein product: CASSLRTRTGVNTEAFF.

This rearrangement joins TRBV7-2 to TRBJ1-4, with a tentative D call TRBD1 (5 bases). Germline V gene sequence: CDR1 SGHTA, CDR2 FQGNSA. The CDR3 is made up of 14 amino acids. V lost 6 bases and J lost 5, with 13 bases in between. CDR3 residues: CASRFAGTNEKLFF. The CDR3 nucleotides read TGTGCCAGCAGGTTTGCGGGGACGAATGAAAAACTGTTTTTT.

The chain uses TRBV19 and TRBJ2-2; 9 bases map to TRBD1. In germline, CDR1 is LNHDA, CDR2 SQIVND (reference sequence). This CDR3 region has 14 residues. Losses at the gene ends were 6 bases for V and 5 bases for J; bases not matched to a gene: 4. CDR3 nucleotides: TGTGCCAGTAGGCCGACAGGGGGTACCGGGGAGCTGTTTTTT. Its translation is CASRPTGGTGELFF.

The genes are TRBV30 and TRBJ2-7; D call uncertain. Trimming left V 4 bases short and J 0 bases short, with 7 bases between. Per the germline V gene, CDR1 is GTSNPN and CDR2 is SVGIG (reference sequence). The CDR3 runs 12 residues. CDR3 loop: CAWTASSYEQYF. CDR3 nucleotide sequence: TGTGCCTGGACGGCAAGCTCCTACGAGCAGTACTTC.

The CDR3 DNA follows: TGTGCCAGCAGTGAAATGGCGGGGGCTAACTATGGCTACACCTTC. This sequence encodes CASSEMAGANYGYTF. The V call is TRBV6-1, the J call TRBJ1-2; D may be TRBD1 (5 bases). Germline CDR1 MNHNS, CDR2 SASEGT. Trimming cost V 2 bases and J 0 bases, with 10 bases left between them. The CDR3 is 15 amino acids.

This clone was seen just once. The CDR3 DNA sequence: TGTGCCAGCAGCTTTGACAGGGGGCTAACTAATGAAAAACTGTTTTTT. Translating it yields CASSFDRGLTNEKLFF. The chain uses TRBV7-8 and TRBJ1-4; 10 bases map to TRBD1. The length of the CDR3 is 16 residues. Germline-derived CDR1 and CDR2 are SGHVS and FQNEAQ. V dropped 3 bases and J dropped 1; count of bases not matched to a gene: 2.

Judged by abundance, this clone is medium-sized (0.01 to 0.1%). The chain combines TRBV4-2 with TRBJ1-5; D gene ambiguous. V lost 1 base, J lost 5 bases, and 9 bases lay in between. This CDR3 has 14 residues. Germline V gives CDR1 LGHNA, CDR2 YNFKEQ. In nucleotides, the CDR3 is TGTGCCAGCAGCCAAGGGAGTGTAGATCAGCCCCAGCATTTT. Translation: CASSQGSVDQPQHF.

V and J are TRBV7-2 and TRBJ1-1, with D maybe TRBD1 (6 bases). From germline, CDR1 is SGHTA and CDR2 FQGNSA. CDR3 length equals 16 residues. Trimming removed 5 bases from V and 0 bases from J, with 16 bases in between. The CDR3 region has the DNA TGTGCCAGCAGCCCACAATACAGGGTCTTGAACACTGAAGCTTTCTTT. Translated, it gives CASSPQYRVLNTEAFF. Based on the CDR3 plus reference TRBV7-2 and TRBJ1-1, the full variable domain is GAGVSQSPSNKVTEKGKDVELRCDPISGHTALYWYRQSLGQGLEFLIYFQGNSAPDKSGLPSDRFSAERTGGSVSTLTIQRTQQEDSAVYLCASSPQYRVLNTEAFFGQGTRLTVV.

The rearrangement links TRBV19 to TRBJ1-1; TRBD1 agrees at 11 bases. V gave up 4 bases and J gave up 12 bases; unmatched junction bases: 4. CDR3 length: 12 residues. Germline V gene lookup returns CDR1 LNHDA and CDR2 SQIVND (reference sequence). CDR3 DNA: TGTGCCAGTAGTACTAGGGACAGGGGGACTTTCTTT. This gives the protein CASSTRDRGTFF.